This T cell receptor beta chain was profiled in a study of shared clonotypes between healthy human individuals. Study-level findings and limits: Researchers sampled only blood; tissue repertoires likely differ. Inspection by rarefaction showed sorted-subset sequencing to be incomplete despite large depth. Clonotypes that were shared across a few donors made up about 4.5% of naive CD4 clonotypes.

Partitioning of CD4+ cells yielded a CD45RA+ naive subset and a CD45RA-negative memory subset. Generated by immunoSEQ multiplex PCR, the TCRdb table keeps only in-frame clones and is missing some. Among 2 million to 2.5 million clones listed, over 85% were seen once. Unmatched junction bases numbered 3, after V lost 2 bases and J lost 4 bases. This CDR3 region has 14 residues. The germline gives CDR1 KGHSH, CDR2 LQKENI. About this clone itself: Its antigen is as yet unknown.

The rearrangement uses TRBV18 and TRBJ2-3, with 7 bases identical to TRBD2. The sample taken for sequencing was naive CD4+ T cells from PBMCs. Subset noted: CD45RA+ positively selected. The sequence was collected from a man aged 18 to 29 in good health. Some clones in this sample may be carry-over from other donors' samples. Written as DNA, the CDR3 is TGTGCCAGCTCACCATTTGCGGGAGCAGATACGCAGTATTTT. Its protein product is CASSPFAGADTQYF.